These 5 T cell receptor beta chains came from one sample sequenced in a study of molecular identifiers for immune sequencing clone quantification. TCRdb reanalysed the PCR reads using MiXCR and keeps one entry per CDR3 protein. Of hundreds of thousands of distinct CDR3 sequences in the sample, 24% were seen once. Sequenced input: naive CD8+ T cells from blood, with Jurkat cell RNA spiked in. The sample's subset: FACS-sorted CD8+CD4-CCR7+CD45RA+ naive T cells. These receptors were taken from a human donor in good health. Some libraries in this study had Jurkat cell RNA spiked in.

This clonotype was seen at least ten times. V and J are TRBV27 and TRBJ2-2, with D tentatively TRBD2 (6 bases). Looked up from germline, CDR1 is MNHEY and CDR2 is SMNVEV (reference sequence). The CDR3 length is 15 residues. V was trimmed by 8 bases and J by 0 bases, leaving 13 bases between them. The CDR3 is CASRVLAPNTGELFF. The CDR3 nucleotides are TGTGCCAGCCGGGTCCTAGCGCCGAACACCGGGGAGCTGTTTTTT.

Points on this clonotype: One end of the junction fails to match germline, which may point to a read error. This sequence joins TRBV5-3 and TRBJ2-7, with a possible D match to TRBD1 (6 bases). TRBV5-3 is treated as an ORF (open reading frame) with a function not yet certain. The CDR3 runs 15 residues. CDR3 region: CASSSQGTPTYDQYF. Here the CDR3 DNA reads TGTGCCAGCAGCTCGCAGGGGACCCCCACCTACGATCAGTACTTC.

This clonotype was seen many times. The J gene is TRBJ2-1, the V gene TRBV5-1, with 7 bases identical to TRBD1. The CDR3 consists of 13 residues. J was trimmed by 6 bases and V by 0 bases; bases with no gene match: 0. Germline V gives CDR1 SGHRS, CDR2 YFSETQ. The CDR3 DNA sequence: TGCGCCAGCAGCTTGGACAGGGGCAATGAGCAGTTCTTC. Translated: CASSLDRGNEQFF. The full variable domain, in which reference TRBV5-1 and TRBJ2-1 provide the parts outside the CDR3, is KAGVTQTPRYLIKTRGQQVTLSCSPISGHRSVSWYQQTPGQGLQFLFEYFSETQRNKGNFPGRFSGRQFSNSRSEMNVSTLELGDSALYLCASSLDRGNEQFFGPGTRLTVL.

In this sample, this clonotype turned up many times. The chain is built from TRBV9 and TRBJ1-5, with a tentative D call TRBD1 (6 bases). The CDR3 loop spans 14 amino acids. The V end lost 3 bases, the J end lost 4 bases, and 11 bases lay between the germline ends. CDR1 SGDLS and CDR2 YYNGEE come from the germline V gene. The CDR3 DNA is TGTGCCAGCAGCGAGACAGGAACGAATCAGCCCCAGCATTTT. Its protein is CASSETGTNQPQHF.

As to this clonotype: The CDR3 does not close with the conserved phenylalanine or tryptophan, likely indicating a read error. This chain links TRBV27 with TRBJ1-1; the match to TRBD1 covers 7 bases. V was clipped by 1 base and J by 5 bases; unmatched bases: 10. Per germline, CDR1 MNHEY and CDR2 SMNVEV (reference sequence). CDR3 length equals 16 residues. The CDR3 nucleotides are TGTGCCAGCAGTTTATTGCAATCGACAGGGCCGACTGAAGCTTTCCTT. Translating gives CASSLLQSTGPTEAFL.